This TCR beta chain came from a study of blood T cell repertoires in COVID-19. Everyone who took part was roughly 18 to 89 years old, and they came from about two dozen US areas. V lost 3 bases and J lost 8; bases outside the gene matches: 18. From germline, CDR1 is SGHTS and CDR2 YDEGEE. The CDR3 has 18 residues. TCRdb's table, derived via immunoSEQ multiplex PCR, lists solely in-frame clones and lacks some. The table lists about 270,000 clones, over 80% of them singletons, with about 4% in the top ten. The V gene is TRBV5-8, the J gene TRBJ2-1; TRBD2 aligns across 9 bases. This TCR was recovered from a woman aged 30 to 39 with acute COVID-19. Sequenced: PBMCs or T cells enriched from blood (not recorded which). DNA of the CDR3: TGTGCCAGCAGCTCAATCCGGATGACTAGCGGATTTGTCCATGAGCAGTTCTTC. It encodes CASSSIRMTSGFVHEQFF.